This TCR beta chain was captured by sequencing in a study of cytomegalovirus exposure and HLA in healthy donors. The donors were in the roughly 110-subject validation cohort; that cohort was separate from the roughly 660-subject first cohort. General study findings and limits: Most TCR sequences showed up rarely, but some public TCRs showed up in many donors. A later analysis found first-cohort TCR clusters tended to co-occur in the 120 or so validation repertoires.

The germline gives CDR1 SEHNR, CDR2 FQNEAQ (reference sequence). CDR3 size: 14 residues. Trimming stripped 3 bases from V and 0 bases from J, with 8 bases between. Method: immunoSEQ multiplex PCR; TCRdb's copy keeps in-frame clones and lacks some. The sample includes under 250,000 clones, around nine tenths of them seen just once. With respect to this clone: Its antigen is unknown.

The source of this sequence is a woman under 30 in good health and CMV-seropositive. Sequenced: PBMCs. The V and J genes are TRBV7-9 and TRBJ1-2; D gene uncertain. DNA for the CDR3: TGTGCCAGCAGCTTCGCGGTACCTAACTATGGCTACACCTTC. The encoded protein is CASSFAVPNYGYTF.